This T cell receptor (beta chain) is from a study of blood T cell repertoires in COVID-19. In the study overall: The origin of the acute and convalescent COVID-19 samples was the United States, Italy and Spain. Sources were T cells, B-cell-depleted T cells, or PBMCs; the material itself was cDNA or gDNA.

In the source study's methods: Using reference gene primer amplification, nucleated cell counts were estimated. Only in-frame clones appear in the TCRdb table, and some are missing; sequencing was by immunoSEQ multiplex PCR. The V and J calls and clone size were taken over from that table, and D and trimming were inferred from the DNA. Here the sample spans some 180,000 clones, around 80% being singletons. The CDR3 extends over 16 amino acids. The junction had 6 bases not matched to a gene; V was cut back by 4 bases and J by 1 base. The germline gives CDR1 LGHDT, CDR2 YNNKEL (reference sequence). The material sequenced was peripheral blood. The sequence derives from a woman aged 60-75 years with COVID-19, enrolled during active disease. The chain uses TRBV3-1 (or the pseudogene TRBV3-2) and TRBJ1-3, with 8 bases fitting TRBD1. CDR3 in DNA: TGTGCCAGCAGCCTTAGACAGGGGATTTCTGGAAACACCATATATTTT. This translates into CASSLRQGISGNTIYF.